A selection of T cell receptor beta chains follows, all from one sample in a study of shared clonotypes between healthy human individuals. TCRdb's table, derived via immunoSEQ multiplex PCR, lists solely in-frame clones and lacks some. The sample holds 2 million to 2.5 million clones; approximately 94% are singletons and the top ten take around 0.13%. Material for sequencing was naive CD4+ T cells sorted from blood. These receptors came from a man between 18 and 35 years old in good health. CDR3s include the opening cysteine and the closing phenylalanine or tryptophan. A D gene is named only where the DNA matches it firmly. Expanded clones get a size class; other rows say once, few or many, or leave the size out.

d_call | j_call | v_call | clone_size | cdr3_nt | cdr3_aa
NA | TRBJ2-3 | TRBV27 | NA | TGTGCCAGCTCCAGGTCGTTTGGGGGCGGGACTAGCACAGATACGCAGTATTTT | CASSRSFGGGTSTDTQYF
NA | TRBJ2-5 | TRBV5-1 | NA | TGCGCCAGCAGCTTGGACCCCCTGGCGGTTCTTCAAGAGACCCAGTACTTC | CASSLDPLAVLQETQYF
NA | TRBJ2-1 | TRBV2 | once | TGTGCCAGCAGTGTTCTCGGGTTGGGTGATGAGCAGTTCTTC | CASSVLGLGDEQFF
TRBD1 | TRBJ2-5 | TRBV27 | NA | TGTGCCAGCAGTCCGATAGGGACAGGAGAGACCCAGTACTTC | CASSPIGTGETQYF
NA | TRBJ2-5 | TRBV7-9 | NA | TGTGCCAGCAGCTTGAGGGCGGCGGATTTTGGGACCCAGTACTTC | CASSLRAADFGTQYF
TRBD2 | TRBJ2-1 | TRBV19 | NA | TGTGCCAGTACCCGGAAACGGACTAGCGGAGCCCACAATGAGCAGTTCTTC | CASTRKRTSGAHNEQFF
TRBD1 | TRBJ1-5 | TRBV10-3 | NA | TGTGCCACCAACCGACAGGGGGATCAGCCCCAGCATTTT | CATNRQGDQPQHF
NA | TRBJ1-4 | TRBV5-4 | NA | TGTGCCAGCAGCAACACCAATGAAAAACTGTTTTTT | CASSNTNEKLFF
NA | TRBJ2-3 | TRBV4-1 | NA | TGCGCCAGCAGCCAAGATCCTGCACTACCGACCGAATCTGATACGCAGTATTTT | CASSQDPALPTESDTQYF
NA | TRBJ2-6 | TRBV5-1 | NA | TGCGCCAGCAGCTTGGTTGGACACGTATCTGGGGCCAACGTCCTGACTTTC | CASSLVGHVSGANVLTF
NA | TRBJ2-4 | TRBV5-1 | NA | TGCGCCAGCAGCTTGGAGGGGTCACCCTTAGCCAAAAACATTCAGTACTTC | CASSLEGSPLAKNIQYF
TRBD2 | TRBJ2-2 | TRBV11-2 | NA | TGTGCCAGCACGAGAACCGGGACTATTAACACCGGGGAGCTGTTTTTT | CASTRTGTINTGELFF
NA | TRBJ1-1 | TRBV11-2 | NA | TGTGCCAGCAGTTGGGGCGGTGAAGCTTTCTTT | CASSWGGEAFF
NA | TRBJ2-7 | TRBV4-3 | NA | TGCGCCAGCAGCCAACAGCTGACCTACGAGCAGTACTTC | CASSQQLTYEQYF
NA | TRBJ1-2 | TRBV6-4 | once | TGTGCCAGCAGTGACGAAACAGGGGGCTACACCTTC | CASSDETGGYTF
TRBD1 | TRBJ2-2 | TRBV19 | NA | TGTGCCAGTAGTACTCAGGAACCCCACAGGGGGCTGTTTTTT | CASSTQEPHRGLFF
NA | TRBJ2-7 | TRBV6-5 | NA | TGTGCCAGCAGTGCAGGGAGCCACGAGCAGTACTTC | CASSAGSHEQYF
NA | TRBJ2-5 | TRBV19 | once | TGTGCCAGTAGTACGGGGGTACGTTACCAAGAGACCCAGTACTTC | CASSTGVRYQETQYF
NA | TRBJ2-5 | TRBV5-1 | NA | TGCGCCAGCAGCTTGGCCGTCTTAAGTACCGGGTTGGAGACCCAGTACTTC | CASSLAVLSTGLETQYF
NA | TRBJ1-5 | TRBV7-2 | NA | TGTGCCAGCAGCTTAGTCGGGGACCGGCCCCAGCATTTT | CASSLVGDRPQHF
NA | TRBJ1-2 | TRBV7-3 | once | TGTGCCAGCAGCCCGGGCGGGGCGGTGTATGGCTACACCTTC | CASSPGGAVYGYTF
NA | TRBJ2-7 | TRBV6-6 | NA | TGTGCCAGCAGTTACTCGTTACTAGCTTCGTACGAGCAGTACTTC | CASSYSLLASYEQYF
NA | TRBJ2-2 | TRBV7-6 | NA | TGTGCCAGCAGCTTAGATCGGGGATTTGGCACCGGGGAGCTGTTTTTT | CASSLDRGFGTGELFF
NA | TRBJ2-1 | TRBV7-9 | NA | TGTGCCAGCAGCAAACTCAATGAGGAGCGGGCTCACAATGAGCAGTTCTTC | CASSKLNEERAHNEQFF
NA | TRBJ1-6 | TRBV30 | NA | TGTGCCTGGCAGGGTGGGGATAATTCACCCCTCCACTTT | CAWQGGDNSPLHF
NA | TRBJ2-1 | TRBV2 | NA | TGTGCCAGCAGTGACTGGGACCAGGCCAATGAGCAGTTCTTC | CASSDWDQANEQFF
TRBD1 | TRBJ1-3 | TRBV2 | NA | TGTGCCAGCTCACCGACAGGGGTTAGTGGAAACACCATATATTTT | CASSPTGVSGNTIYF
TRBD1 | TRBJ1-6 | TRBV6-5 | NA | TGTGCCAGCAGCGCGATTACAGGGGTTGGTTCACCCCTCCACTTT | CASSAITGVGSPLHF
NA | TRBJ1-5 | TRBV6-1 | NA | TGTGCCAGCAGTGTTAGGCCAGTTAGCAATCAGCCCCAGCATTTT | CASSVRPVSNQPQHF
NA | TRBJ2-7 | TRBV6-1 | NA | TGTGCCAGCAGTGAAGCGCCGGGGGCGGCCCCTTACGAGCAGTACTTC | CASSEAPGAAPYEQYF
NA | TRBJ1-6 | TRBV4-2 | few | TGTGCCAGCAGCCAAGAGGCAAGCGGCTATAATTCACCCCTCCACTTT | CASSQEASGYNSPLHF
NA | TRBJ2-1 | TRBV10-3 | NA | TGTGCCATCAGTGAAAGCCAGTCCTACAATGAGCAGTTCTTC | CAISESQSYNEQFF
TRBD1 | TRBJ2-2 | TRBV18 | NA | TGTGCCAGCTCGCCTCAACAGGGGTCATTACCCGGGGAGCTGTTTTTT | CASSPQQGSLPGELFF
TRBD2 | TRBJ2-5 | TRBV7-2 | NA | TGTGCCAGCAGCTTAGAACTAGCGGTGGAAAAAGAGACCCAGTACTTC | CASSLELAVEKETQYF
TRBD1 | TRBJ1-1 | TRBV19 | NA | TGTGCCAGTAGTACCCGAGGGACAGGGAGGATCGAAGCTTTCTTT | CASSTRGTGRIEAFF
NA | TRBJ2-1 | TRBV4-1 | once | TGCGCCAGCAGCCCGAACGACCCGTTCAATGAGCAGTTCTTC | CASSPNDPFNEQFF
TRBD1 | TRBJ1-6 | TRBV30 | NA | TGTGCCTGGAGACTGGACAGGCAAAATTCACCCCTCCACTTT | CAWRLDRQNSPLHF